The 24 T cell receptor beta chains below were found in one sample sequenced in a study of cytomegalovirus exposure and HLA in healthy donors. Vbeta (60) and Jbeta (13) primers were used in the PCR. Generated by immunoSEQ multiplex PCR, the TCRdb table keeps only in-frame clones and is missing some. This repertoire shows 110,000 or so clones, under 85% found once; its top ten account for about 2.2%. The sample taken for sequencing was PBMCs. Source of these receptors: a man aged 25-40 years in good health and CMV-seronegative.

The V gene is TRBV29-1, the J gene TRBJ1-1; D uncertain. V dropped 4 bases and J dropped 1 base, with 10 bases sitting between them. Germline loops: CDR1 SQVTM, CDR2 ANQGSEA. The CDR3 runs to 13 residues. CDR3 sequence reads: CSVAPTRNTEAFF. The CDR3 nucleotides read TGCAGCGTTGCCCCCACCAGGAACACTGAAGCTTTCTTT.

This sequence joins TRBV6-5 and TRBJ1-1; D is ambiguous. The CDR3 totals 12 residues. Germline V gives CDR1 MNHEY, CDR2 SVGAGI. Trimming removed 5 bases from V and 8 bases from J, with 12 bases in between. The CDR3 nucleotides read TGTGCCAGCAGTGGAGATCCCGACGAAGCTTTCTTT. This gives the protein CASSGDPDEAFF.

This sequence joins TRBV6-5 and TRBJ2-5; D perhaps matches TRBD2 (6 bases). The V end was cut by 6 bases, the J end by 5 bases, with 19 bases between. Germline assignment: CDR1 MNHEY and CDR2 SVGAGI. The CDR3 has 15 residues. CDR3 bases: TGTGCCAGCAGCCCCCTGGGGAGGCGGGGTGAGACCCAGTACTTC. Translation: CASSPLGRRGETQYF.

This chain joins TRBV5-1 and TRBJ2-5, with D maybe TRBD1 (6 bases). V was shortened by 2 bases and J by 2 bases, with 7 bases between the two germline ends. Per germline, CDR1 SGHRS and CDR2 YFSETQ. This CDR3 spans 13 amino acids. CDR3: CASSFTGQETQYF. Here the CDR3 DNA reads TGCGCCAGCAGCTTCACAGGGCAAGAGACCCAGTACTTC. The entire variable domain, with the rest obtained from reference TRBV5-1 and TRBJ2-5, is as follows: KAGVTQTPRYLIKTRGQQVTLSCSPISGHRSVSWYQQTPGQGLQFLFEYFSETQRNKGNFPGRFSGRQFSNSRSEMNVSTLELGDSALYLCASSFTGQETQYFGPGTRLLVL.

The V and J genes are TRBV12-5 and TRBJ2-1, with D possibly matching TRBD2 (8 bases). The CDR3 loop spans 19 amino acids. Germline-derived CDR1 and CDR2 are LGHNT and FRNRAP. Trimming took 7 bases from V and 4 from J, leaving 29 bases between them. The chain's CDR3 is CASASQGVLAETDYNEQFF. In nucleotides, the CDR3 is TGTGCTAGTGCCTCCCAGGGGGTACTAGCGGAGACGGATTACAATGAGCAGTTCTTC. The full variable domain, completed using reference TRBV12-5 and TRBJ2-1, is DARVTQTPRHKVTEMGQEVTMRCQPILGHNTVFWYRQTMMQGLELLAYFRNRAPLDDSGMPKDRFSAEMPDATLATLKIQPSEPRDSAVYFCASASQGVLAETDYNEQFFGPGTRLTVL.

The rearrangement uses TRBV5-1 and TRBJ1-2, with 8 bases matching TRBD1. Trimming took 0 bases from V and 4 from J; bases not matched to a gene: 5. The CDR3 runs 15 residues. The germline V gene encodes CDR1 SGHRS and CDR2 YFSETQ. This CDR3 is CASSLAPTGGYGYTF. The CDR3 nucleotides are TGCGCCAGCAGCTTGGCCCCTACAGGGGGCTATGGCTACACCTTC.

The chain combines TRBV7-9 with TRBJ2-1; 7 bases match TRBD1. The V and J ends lost 5 bases and 10 bases, in that order; junction bases with no gene match: 20. The CDR3 totals 17 residues. Germline V gene data show CDR1 as SEHNR and CDR2 as FQNEAQ (reference sequence). The CDR3 DNA reads as TGTGCCAGCAGCATACGACAGGGTCAAACCTCAATTGCGGAGCAGTTCTTC. Encoded protein: CASSIRQGQTSIAEQFF.

This clone appeared a few times. The rearrangement links TRBV4-1 to TRBJ1-1; D gene ambiguous. From germline, CDR1 is MGHRA and CDR2 YSYEKL. The CDR3 contains 18 residues. Trimming removed 2 bases at V and 3 bases at J, with 22 bases between. The CDR3 here is CASSQTSSQWPRDTEAFF. The CDR3 region has the DNA TGCGCCAGCAGCCAAACGTCTTCCCAATGGCCGAGGGACACTGAAGCTTTCTTT.

This clone showed up just a few times. The V call is TRBV18, the J call TRBJ2-3, with TRBD2 as a possible D gene (7 bases). The CDR3 is 16 residues long. Germline V gene lookup returns CDR1 KGHSH and CDR2 LQKENI. The germline V and J ends were trimmed by 0 bases and 8 bases, with 18 bases remaining between them. CDR3 in amino acids: CASSPPAGGLMATQYF. The DNA of the CDR3 is TGTGCCAGCTCACCACCAGCCGGGGGGCTGATGGCTACGCAGTATTTT.

V is TRBV15 and J is TRBJ1-1, with TRBD1 matching over 7 bases. V lost 4 bases and J lost 6; bases outside the gene matches: 14. The CDR3 contains 16 residues. Germline loops: CDR1 LNHNV, CDR2 YYDKDF (reference sequence). CDR3 in amino acids: CATSTDRYRGKAEAFF. The CDR3 DNA reads as TGTGCCACCAGCACCGACAGGTACAGGGGAAAGGCTGAAGCTTTCTTT. Full variable domain (missing parts from reference TRBV15 and TRBJ1-1): DAMVIQNPRYQVTQFGKPVTLSCSQTLNHNVMYWYQQKSSQAPKLLFHYYDKDFNNEADTPDNFQSRRPNTSFCFLDIRSPGLGDTAMYLCATSTDRYRGKAEAFFGQGTRLTVV.

This chain joins TRBV7-7 and TRBJ2-3; a possible D gene is TRBD2 (6 bases). Germline V gene sequence: CDR1 SSHAT, CDR2 FNYEAQ (reference sequence). Trimming pared 1 base from V and 0 bases from J, leaving 8 bases between. The length of the CDR3 is 15 residues. The CDR3 reads CASSLGGTSTDTQYF. CDR3 DNA sequence: TGTGCCAGCAGCTTAGGCGGGACCAGCACAGATACGCAGTATTTT.

V gene TRBV18 combines with J gene TRBJ1-3; possible D gene TRBD1, 5 bases. V lost 3 bases and J 2 bases, leaving 11 bases between the germline ends. CDR1 and CDR2 (germline): KGHSH, LQKENI. The CDR3 extends over 15 amino acids. Here the CDR3 reads CASSPKGDAGNTIYF. The DNA of the CDR3 is TGTGCCAGCTCACCTAAAGGGGATGCTGGAAACACCATATATTTT.

This rearrangement joins TRBV28 to TRBJ2-5, with 8 bases aligning to TRBD2. Germline CDR1 reads MDHEN; CDR2 reads SYDVKM. CDR3 length: 14 residues. The V and J ends lost 3 bases and 5 bases, in that order; junction bases with no gene match: 5. CDR3 sequence: CASSLGLDSETQYF. The CDR3 DNA reads TGTGCCAGCAGTTTGGGACTAGATAGCGAGACCCAGTACTTC.

This clone was recorded a few times. The chain recombines TRBV7-9 with TRBJ1-1; 8 bases agree with TRBD1. Germline values: CDR1 SEHNR, CDR2 FQNEAQ (reference sequence). Unmatched junction bases numbered 19, after V lost 5 bases and J lost 5 bases. This CDR3 is 18 amino acids long. DNA of the CDR3: TGTGCCAGCAGCCCTAACCTAATCTGGACAGGGACGGGGACTGAAGCTTTCTTT. Translated, it gives CASSPNLIWTGTGTEAFF.

The rearrangement uses TRBV6-5 and TRBJ2-7, with 8 bases fitting TRBD1. The CDR3 spans 15 residues. The V and J ends lost 6 bases and 6 bases, in that order; junction bases with no gene match: 13. Germline CDR1 MNHEY, CDR2 SVGAGI. The CDR3 reads CASRPHRDRLAEQYF. The CDR3 DNA is TGTGCCAGCAGGCCCCACCGGGACAGGCTGGCCGAGCAGTACTTC.

This clone was found a few times. V and J are TRBV7-9 and TRBJ2-2, with D hard to call. Germline loops: CDR1 SEHNR, CDR2 FQNEAQ (reference sequence). Between the trimmed V and J ends, which lost 3 bases and 7 bases, there was a span of 6 bases. CDR3 length: 12 amino acids. The CDR3 DNA reads TGTGCCAGCAGCTTCGCCAGCGGGGAGCTGTTTTTT. Translated: CASSFASGELFF. Together with reference TRBV7-9 and TRBJ2-2, the CDR3 gives the full variable domain: DTGVSQNPRHKITKRGQNVTFRCDPISEHNRLYWYRQTLGQGPEFLTYFQNEAQLEKSRLLSDRFSAERPKGSFSTLEIQRTEQGDSAMYLCASSFASGELFFGEGSRLTVL.

The V call is TRBV5-5, the J call TRBJ2-5, with D tentatively TRBD1 (6 bases). This CDR3 is 15 amino acids long. The V gene lost 4 bases and the J gene lost 5 bases, with 18 bases spanning the gap. Germline CDR1 SGHKS, CDR2 YYEKEE (reference sequence). The CDR3, as DNA: TGTGCCAGCAGCCCCCGGGACATTGAACGGGAGACCCAGTACTTC. This gives the protein CASSPRDIERETQYF.

The J gene is TRBJ1-2, the V gene TRBV28, with D possibly matching TRBD1 (5 bases). Germline V CDR1 and CDR2: MDHEN, SYDVKM. Trimming shortened V by 8 bases and J by 0 bases, and 13 bases separated the two germline ends. This CDR3 spans 14 amino acids. The CDR3 here is CASGLEQANYGYTF. CDR3 DNA sequence: TGTGCCAGCGGCCTCGAACAGGCTAACTATGGCTACACCTTC.

In its sample, this clone was seen a few times. The rearrangement links TRBV28 to TRBJ1-5; unclear D gene. CDR3 size: 16 residues. The germline V and J ends were trimmed by 3 bases and 3 bases, with 15 bases remaining between them. Per the germline V gene, CDR1 is MDHEN and CDR2 is SYDVKM. The CDR3 DNA sequence: TGTGCCAGCAGTTTTCCTCCGACGGGGAACAATCAGCCCCAGCATTTT. Its protein is CASSFPPTGNNQPQHF. Drawing the rest from reference TRBV28 and TRBJ1-5, the complete variable domain is DVKVTQSSRYLVKRTGEKVFLECVQDMDHENMFWYRQDPGLGLRLIYFSYDVKMKEKGDIPEGYSVSREKKERFSLILESASTNQTSMYLCASSFPPTGNNQPQHFGDGTRLSIL.

This clone has a single count. The rearrangement joins TRBV13 to TRBJ1-2; D is possibly TRBD1 (6 bases). Trimming cost V 3 bases and J 7 bases, with 15 bases left between them. The germline V gene has CDR1 PRHDT and CDR2 FYEKMQ (reference sequence). The CDR3 contains 14 residues. The CDR3 sequence is CASSLNRDSGGYTF. The CDR3 coding sequence is TGTGCCAGCAGCTTGAACAGGGATAGTGGTGGCTACACCTTC.

This chain joins TRBV6-1 and TRBJ2-1, with TRBD2 as a possible D gene (5 bases). The CDR3 loop spans 12 amino acids. Trimming cost V 5 bases and J 7 bases, with 9 bases left between them. CDR1 MNHNS and CDR2 SASEGT come from the germline V gene. CDR3 amino acids: CASSWTENEQFF. The CDR3 nucleotides read TGTGCCAGCAGTTGGACTGAAAATGAGCAGTTCTTC.

This clone was seen more than once but under ten times. The V call is TRBV27, the J call TRBJ1-5; no clear D. The V gene lost 5 bases and the J gene lost 0 bases, with 17 bases spanning the gap. The CDR3 consists of 17 residues. Germline V lookup: CDR1 MNHEY, CDR2 SMNVEV (reference sequence). CDR3 region: CASSPRVTAYSNQPQHF. The DNA of the CDR3 is TGTGCCAGCAGTCCAAGAGTCACCGCCTATAGCAATCAGCCCCAGCATTTT.

The V call is TRBV28, the J call TRBJ2-5, with D possibly matching TRBD2 (5 bases). V lost 4 bases to trimming and J lost 4 bases, with 13 bases between them. The CDR3 extends over 14 amino acids. CDR1 is MDHEN and CDR2 is SYDVKM in the germline V gene. CDR3 loop: CASSSLRRGETQYF. The CDR3 DNA reads TGTGCCAGCAGTTCCCTCCGTCGGGGAGAGACCCAGTACTTC.

The chain recombines TRBV5-6 with TRBJ2-7; D might be TRBD1 (6 bases). With 1 base removed from V and 3 bases from J, the gap between germline ends came to 11 bases. There are 14 residues in the CDR3. Germline V gives CDR1 SGHDT, CDR2 YYEEEE. CDR3 region: CASSLPGQNYEQYF. CDR3 nucleotide sequence: TGTGCCAGCAGCTTGCCGGGACAAAACTACGAGCAGTACTTC.